The 17 T cell receptor beta chains listed next were all sequenced from one sample in a study of T-cell reconstitution after alpha-beta-depleted transplantation in children. Library preparation (for TCRbeta) was performed with unique molecular identifiers. From the PCR reads, TCRdb called clonotypes with MiXCR, one entry per CDR3 protein. The sample lists 400,000 to 450,000 distinct CDR3 sequences, over 40% occurring once. Sequencing was performed on PBMCs, taken before TCRalphabeta/CD19-depleted stem cell transplant. The receptors stem from a girl aged 2-10 years with aplastic anemia, due to receive a stem cell transplant.

The table lists this clonotype with many counts. The chain joins TRBV5-1 to TRBJ2-3, with TRBD1 matching 8 bases. The CDR3 consists of 19 residues. The ends lost 0 bases at V and 0 bases at J; junction bases unmatched: 12. Germline-derived CDR1 and CDR2 are SGHRS and YFSETQ. In DNA form, the CDR3 reads TGCGCCAGCAGCTTGGTGGCAGGGGGCGACCTTTTTAGCACAGATACGCAGTATTTT. Amino acid sequence: CASSLVAGGDLFSTDTQYF.

V gene TRBV12-3 or TRBV12-4 combines with J gene TRBJ2-6; D is perhaps TRBD2 (6 bases). V lost 6 bases and J 3 bases, leaving 18 bases between the germline ends. This CDR3 spans 17 amino acids. The CDR3 sequence is CASSRVGGDGGANVLTF. DNA of the CDR3: TGTGCCAGCAGCCGCGTCGGAGGGGACGGTGGGGCCAACGTCCTGACTTTC.

The V call is TRBV7-9, the J call TRBJ2-5; 8 bases are shared with TRBD1. Trimming removed 4 bases from V and 2 bases from J; junction bases left unmatched: 3. The CDR3 has 14 residues. CDR1 is SEHNR and CDR2 is FQNEAQ in the germline V gene (reference sequence). The CDR3 DNA is TGTGCCAGCAGCTCCCGACAGGGGCAAGAGACCCAGTACTTC. Its translation is CASSSRQGQETQYF. The full variable domain, with the rest looked up from reference TRBV7-9 and TRBJ2-5, is DTGVSQNPRHKITKRGQNVTFRCDPISEHNRLYWYRQTLGQGPEFLTYFQNEAQLEKSRLLSDRFSAERPKGSFSTLEIQRTEQGDSAMYLCASSSRQGQETQYFGPGTRLLVL.

A few counts support this clonotype. The genes are TRBV4-2 and TRBJ2-1; 8 nucleotides match TRBD2. There are 15 residues in the CDR3. The V and J ends lost 4 bases and 7 bases, in that order; junction bases with no gene match: 9. CDR1 and CDR2 (germline): LGHNA, YNFKEQ. The CDR3 bases are TGTGCCAGCAGCCCAATTAGCGGGGAGTGGAATGAGCAGTTCTTC. Its protein is CASSPISGEWNEQFF.

This clonotype was seen just once. This chain uses TRBV5-1 with TRBJ2-1, with unresolved D. Germline loops: CDR1 SGHRS, CDR2 YFSETQ. The CDR3 is made up of 13 amino acids. V was cut by 0 bases and J by 8 bases, with 9 bases left in between. The CDR3 region is CASSLGLGDEQFF. The CDR3 DNA follows: TGCGCCAGCAGCTTGGGTCTAGGAGATGAGCAGTTCTTC.

The gene calls are TRBV2 and TRBJ2-2; TRBD1 matches 10 bases. The germline gives CDR1 SNHLY, CDR2 FYNNEI. V lost 3 bases to trimming and J lost 5 bases; unmatched junction nucleotides: 3. This CDR3 spans 15 amino acids. CDR3 in amino acids: CASSDRDRGTGELFF. CDR3 DNA sequence: TGTGCCAGCAGTGATAGGGACAGGGGAACCGGGGAGCTGTTTTTT.

This clonotype has at least ten counts. CDR3 nucleotides: TGCAGCGTTGGGGAGACCTACACTGAAGCTTTCTTT. It is translated as CSVGETYTEAFF. The chain employs TRBV29-1 and TRBJ1-1; no clear D. Trimming took 4 bases from V and 3 from J, leaving 9 bases between them. The germline V gene has CDR1 SQVTM and CDR2 ANQGSEA. The CDR3 is 12 amino acids.

This sequence joins TRBV5-5 and TRBJ2-3; TRBD2 matches at 9 bases. From germline, CDR1 is SGHKS and CDR2 YYEKEE (reference sequence). V was pared by 3 bases and J by 3 bases, with 8 bases of the junction left unmatched. CDR3 size: 16 residues. CDR3 protein: CASSSRGTSLTDTQYF. CDR3 nucleotide sequence: TGTGCCAGCAGCTCTAGGGGGACTAGCTTAACAGATACGCAGTATTTT.

The rearrangement links TRBV6-2 or TRBV6-3 to TRBJ1-5; a possible D gene is TRBD1 (5 bases). V shed 0 bases and J shed 7 bases, with 13 bases lying between them. The V gene's germline CDR1 is MNHEY and CDR2 SVGEGT. CDR3 size: 15 residues. As DNA, the CDR3 is TGTGCCAGCAGTTACTCTGGGATTGGGGGACAGCCCCAGCATTTT. As protein: CASSYSGIGGQPQHF.

The chain has TRBV11-2 and TRBJ1-4; D perhaps matches TRBD1 (5 bases). The germline V gene has CDR1 SGHAT and CDR2 FQNNGV. The V end lost 5 bases, the J end lost 4 bases, and 20 bases lay between the germline ends. The CDR3 spans 17 residues. The CDR3 protein is CASSDTSRSGVNEKLFF. CDR3 coding DNA: TGTGCCAGCAGCGATACCTCTAGATCGGGGGTTAATGAAAAACTGTTTTTT.

The rearrangement joins TRBV28 to TRBJ1-5, with D perhaps TRBD1 (6 bases). CDR1 and CDR2 from the germline V gene are MDHEN and SYDVKM. The CDR3 is 12 residues long. V dropped 7 bases and J dropped 7 bases, with 11 bases sitting between them. CDR3 in amino acids: CASTRGVQPQHF. The CDR3 DNA reads TGTGCCAGCACCAGGGGTGTACAGCCCCAGCATTTT.

The DNA of the CDR3 is TGTGCCAGCAGCCCCTGGGTAGCGGGCGCTCTATACAATGAGCAGTTCTTC. Residues: CASSPWVAGALYNEQFF. The rearrangement links TRBV7-3 to TRBJ2-1; 7 bases line up with TRBD2. The CDR3 loop spans 17 amino acids. Trimming cost V 5 bases and J 4 bases; bases outside gene matches: 14. CDR1 and CDR2 from the germline V gene are SGHTA and FQGTGA.

The rearrangement joins TRBV7-8 to TRBJ2-7; tentative D call: TRBD2 (5 bases). Germline values: CDR1 SGHVS, CDR2 FQNEAQ. The CDR3 is made up of 15 amino acids. Deletions cut 5 bases from V and 0 bases from J, with 14 bases between. CDR3 region: CASSPLGGSSYEQYF. The CDR3 region has the DNA TGTGCCAGCAGCCCCCTAGGTGGGAGCTCCTACGAGCAGTACTTC.

The chain is built from TRBV20-1 and TRBJ2-7; 7 nucleotides line up with TRBD1. Germline CDR1 DFQATT, CDR2 SNEGSKA (reference sequence). The CDR3 consists of 14 residues. The junction had 4 bases not matched to a gene; V was cut back by 1 base and J by 1 base. In DNA, the CDR3 is TGCAGTGCTAGAGTGGGACAGACTTCCTACGAGCAGTACTTC. This codes for CSARVGQTSYEQYF.

In this sample, this clonotype turned up once. This chain connects TRBV2 to TRBJ1-5; possibly TRBD1 for D (6 bases). The CDR3 extends over 15 amino acids. The germline V and J ends were trimmed by 2 bases and 11 bases, with 19 bases remaining between them. Germline values: CDR1 SNHLY, CDR2 FYNNEI. CDR3 bases: TGTGCCAGCAGTGAATGGGCCAGGGGATCAGTAGCCCAGCATTTT. This sequence encodes CASSEWARGSVAQHF.

This clonotype showed up just once. Given a much more abundant clone one base away, this may be a read error. V gene TRBV28 combines with J gene TRBJ2-7; 11 bases agree with TRBD2. The ends lost 5 bases at V and 0 bases at J; junction bases unmatched: 3. The germline CDR1 and CDR2 sequences are MDHEN and SYDVKM. The CDR3 totals 15 residues. Here the CDR3 DNA reads TGTGCCAGCAGTATCACTAGCGGGAGCTCCTACGAGCAGTACTTC. It codes for CASSITSGSSYEQYF.

CDR3 DNA: TGCAGTGCTAGAGAAGATACTAGCCGGGAGACCCAGTACTTC. As protein: CSAREDTSRETQYF. This chain links TRBV20-1 with TRBJ2-5; perhaps TRBD2 as D (6 bases). CDR1 is DFQATT and CDR2 is SNEGSKA in the germline V gene (reference sequence). Between the trimmed V and J ends, which lost 0 bases and 5 bases, there was a span of 13 bases. The CDR3 sequence is 14 residues long.